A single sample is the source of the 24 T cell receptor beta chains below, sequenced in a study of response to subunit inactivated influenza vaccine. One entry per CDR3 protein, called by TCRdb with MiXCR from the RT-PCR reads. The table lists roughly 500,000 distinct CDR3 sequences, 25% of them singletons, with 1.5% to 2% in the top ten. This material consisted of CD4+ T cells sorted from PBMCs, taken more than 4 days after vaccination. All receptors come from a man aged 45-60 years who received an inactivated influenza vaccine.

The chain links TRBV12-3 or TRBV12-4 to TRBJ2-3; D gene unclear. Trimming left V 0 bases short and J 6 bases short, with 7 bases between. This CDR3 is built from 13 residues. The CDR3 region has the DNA TGTGCCAGCAGTTTAGCGGCCCCTGATACGCAGTATTTT. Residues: CASSLAAPDTQYF.

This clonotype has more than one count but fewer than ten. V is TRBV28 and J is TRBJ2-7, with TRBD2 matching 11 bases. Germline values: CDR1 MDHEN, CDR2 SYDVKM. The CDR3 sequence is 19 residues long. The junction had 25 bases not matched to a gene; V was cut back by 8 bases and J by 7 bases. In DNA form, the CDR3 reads TGTGCCAGCCTTCCGGGACTAGCGGATCCTTCTCTTAGGGGGGGGGAGCAGTACTTC. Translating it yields CASLPGLADPSLRGGEQYF. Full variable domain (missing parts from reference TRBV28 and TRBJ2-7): DVKVTQSSRYLVKRTGEKVFLECVQDMDHENMFWYRQDPGLGLRLIYFSYDVKMKEKGDIPEGYSVSREKKERFSLILESASTNQTSMYLCASLPGLADPSLRGGEQYFGPGTRLTVT.

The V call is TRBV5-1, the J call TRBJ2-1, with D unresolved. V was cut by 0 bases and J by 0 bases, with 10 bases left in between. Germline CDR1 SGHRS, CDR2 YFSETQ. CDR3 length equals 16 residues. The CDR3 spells CASSLAAASSYNEQFF. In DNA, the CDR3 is TGCGCCAGCAGCTTGGCCGCCGCGAGCTCCTACAATGAGCAGTTCTTC.

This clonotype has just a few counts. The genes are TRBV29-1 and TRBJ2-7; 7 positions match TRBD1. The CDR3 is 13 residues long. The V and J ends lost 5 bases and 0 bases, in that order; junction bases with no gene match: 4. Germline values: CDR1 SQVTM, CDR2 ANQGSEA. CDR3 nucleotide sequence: TGCAGCGTTCAACGGGACAGCTCCTACGAGCAGTACTTC. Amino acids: CSVQRDSSYEQYF.

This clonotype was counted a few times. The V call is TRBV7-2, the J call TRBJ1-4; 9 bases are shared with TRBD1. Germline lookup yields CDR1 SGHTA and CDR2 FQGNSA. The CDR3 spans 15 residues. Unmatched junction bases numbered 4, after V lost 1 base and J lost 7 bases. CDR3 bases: TGTGCCAGCAGCTTAGACAGGGGGCAGAGTGAAAAACTGTTTTTT. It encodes CASSLDRGQSEKLFF.

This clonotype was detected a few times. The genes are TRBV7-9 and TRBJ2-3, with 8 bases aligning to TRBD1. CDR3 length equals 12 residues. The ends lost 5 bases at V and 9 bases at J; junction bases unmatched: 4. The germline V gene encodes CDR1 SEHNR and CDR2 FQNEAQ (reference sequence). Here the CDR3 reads CASSARQGTQYF. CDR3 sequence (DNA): TGTGCCAGCAGCGCACGACAGGGGACGCAGTATTTT.

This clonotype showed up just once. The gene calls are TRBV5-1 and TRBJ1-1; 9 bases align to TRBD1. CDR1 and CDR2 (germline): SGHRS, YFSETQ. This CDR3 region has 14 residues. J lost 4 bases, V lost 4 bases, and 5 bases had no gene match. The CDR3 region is CASSRGQGITEAFF. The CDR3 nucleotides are TGCGCCAGCAGCCGTGGACAGGGGATCACTGAAGCTTTCTTT. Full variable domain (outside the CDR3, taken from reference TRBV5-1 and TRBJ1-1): KAGVTQTPRYLIKTRGQQVTLSCSPISGHRSVSWYQQTPGQGLQFLFEYFSETQRNKGNFPGRFSGRQFSNSRSEMNVSTLELGDSALYLCASSRGQGITEAFFGQGTRLTVV.

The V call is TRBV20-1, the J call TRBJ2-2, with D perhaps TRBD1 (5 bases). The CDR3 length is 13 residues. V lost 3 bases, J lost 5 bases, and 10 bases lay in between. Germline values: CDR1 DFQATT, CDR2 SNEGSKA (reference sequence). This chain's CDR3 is CSARDKKTGELFF. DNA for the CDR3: TGCAGTGCTAGGGACAAGAAGACCGGGGAGCTGTTTTTT.

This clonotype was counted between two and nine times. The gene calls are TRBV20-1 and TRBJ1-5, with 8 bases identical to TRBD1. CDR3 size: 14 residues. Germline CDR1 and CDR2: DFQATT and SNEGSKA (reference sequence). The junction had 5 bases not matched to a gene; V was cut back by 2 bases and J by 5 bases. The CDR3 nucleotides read TGCAGTGCTAGACCGGGACAGGATCATCAGCCCCAGCATTTT. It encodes CSARPGQDHQPQHF.

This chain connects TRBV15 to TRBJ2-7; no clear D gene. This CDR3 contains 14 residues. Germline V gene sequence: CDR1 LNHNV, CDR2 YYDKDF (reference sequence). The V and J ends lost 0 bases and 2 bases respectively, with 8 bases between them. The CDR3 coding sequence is TGTGCCACCAGCAGAGATCTGCGGACCTACGAGCAGTACTTC. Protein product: CATSRDLRTYEQYF.

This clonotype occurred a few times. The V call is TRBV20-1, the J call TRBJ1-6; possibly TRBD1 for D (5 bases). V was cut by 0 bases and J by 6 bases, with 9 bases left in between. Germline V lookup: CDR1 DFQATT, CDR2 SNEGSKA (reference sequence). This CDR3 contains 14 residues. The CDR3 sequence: CSARDRVFNSPLHF. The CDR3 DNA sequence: TGCAGTGCTAGAGACAGGGTCTTTAATTCACCCCTCCACTTT.

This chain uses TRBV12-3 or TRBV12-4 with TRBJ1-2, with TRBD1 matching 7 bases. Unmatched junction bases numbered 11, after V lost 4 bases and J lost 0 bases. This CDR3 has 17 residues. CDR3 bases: TGTGCCAGCAGTTCACACAACAGGGGACTAGCTAACTATGGCTACACCTTC. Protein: CASSSHNRGLANYGYTF.

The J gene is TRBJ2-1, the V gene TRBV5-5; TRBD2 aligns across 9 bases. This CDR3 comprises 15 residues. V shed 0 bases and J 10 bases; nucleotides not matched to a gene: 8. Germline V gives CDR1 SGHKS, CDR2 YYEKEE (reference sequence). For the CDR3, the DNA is TGTGCCAGCAGCTTGGAGGGCGGGAGGGCCGGAGAGCAGTTCTTC. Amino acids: CASSLEGGRAGEQFF.

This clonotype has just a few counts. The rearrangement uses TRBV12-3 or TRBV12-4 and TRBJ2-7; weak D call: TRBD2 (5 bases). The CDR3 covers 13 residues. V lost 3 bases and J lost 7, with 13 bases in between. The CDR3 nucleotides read TGTGCCAGCAGTTTGCAGCTAGCCGGTGAGCAGTACTTC. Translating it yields CASSLQLAGEQYF.

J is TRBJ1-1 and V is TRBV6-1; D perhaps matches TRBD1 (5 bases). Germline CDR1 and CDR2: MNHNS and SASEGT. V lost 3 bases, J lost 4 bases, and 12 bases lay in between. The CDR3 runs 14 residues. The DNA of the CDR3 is TGTGCCAGCAGTGACGCAGGGCGGGGCACTGAAGCTTTCTTT. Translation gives CASSDAGRGTEAFF.

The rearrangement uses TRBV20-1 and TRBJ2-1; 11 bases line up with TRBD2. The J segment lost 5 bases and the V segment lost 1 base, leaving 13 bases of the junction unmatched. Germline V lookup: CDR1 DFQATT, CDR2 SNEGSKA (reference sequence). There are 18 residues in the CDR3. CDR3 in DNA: TGCAGTGCTAGAGTCACTAGCGGGAGTTCTCAGGGTAACAATGAGCAGTTCTTC. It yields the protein CSARVTSGSSQGNNEQFF.

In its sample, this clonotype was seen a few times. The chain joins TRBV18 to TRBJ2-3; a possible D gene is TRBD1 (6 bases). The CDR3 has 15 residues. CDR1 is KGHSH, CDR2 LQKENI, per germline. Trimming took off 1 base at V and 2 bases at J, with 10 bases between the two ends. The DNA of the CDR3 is TGTGCCAGCTCACCACAAAGGGGGTTCACAGATACGCAGTATTTT. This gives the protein CASSPQRGFTDTQYF.

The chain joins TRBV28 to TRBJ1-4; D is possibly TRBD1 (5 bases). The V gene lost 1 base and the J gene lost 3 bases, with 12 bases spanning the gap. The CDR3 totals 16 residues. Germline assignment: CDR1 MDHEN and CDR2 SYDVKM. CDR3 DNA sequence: TGTGCCAGCAGTTTATTACCCCGACAGCCTAATGAAAAACTGTTTTTT. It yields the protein CASSLLPRQPNEKLFF.

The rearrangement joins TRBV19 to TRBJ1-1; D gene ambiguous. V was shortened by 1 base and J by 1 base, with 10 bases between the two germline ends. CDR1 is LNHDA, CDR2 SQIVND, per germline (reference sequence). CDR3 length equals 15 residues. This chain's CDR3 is CASSIVYRGNTEAFF. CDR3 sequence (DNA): TGTGCCAGTAGTATAGTTTATCGGGGGAACACTGAAGCTTTCTTT.

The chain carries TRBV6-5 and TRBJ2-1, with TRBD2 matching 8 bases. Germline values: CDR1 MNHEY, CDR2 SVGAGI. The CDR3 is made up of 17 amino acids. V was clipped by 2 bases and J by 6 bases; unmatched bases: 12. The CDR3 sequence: CASSYDPGTRVSNEQFF. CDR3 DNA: TGTGCCAGCAGTTACGACCCCGGGACTAGGGTCTCCAATGAGCAGTTCTTC.

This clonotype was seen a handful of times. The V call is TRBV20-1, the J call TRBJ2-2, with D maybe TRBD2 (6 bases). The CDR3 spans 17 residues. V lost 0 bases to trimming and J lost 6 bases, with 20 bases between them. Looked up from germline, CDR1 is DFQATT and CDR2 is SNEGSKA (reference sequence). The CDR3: CSARDGALAPGAGELFF. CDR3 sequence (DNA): TGCAGTGCTAGAGATGGTGCACTAGCCCCCGGGGCCGGGGAGCTGTTTTTT.

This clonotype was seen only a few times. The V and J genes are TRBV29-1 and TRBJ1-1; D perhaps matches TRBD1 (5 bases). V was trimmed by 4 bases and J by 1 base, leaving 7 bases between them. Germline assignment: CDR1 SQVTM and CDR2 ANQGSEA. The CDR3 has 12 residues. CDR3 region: CSVGQRNTEAFF. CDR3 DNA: TGCAGCGTTGGACAGCGGAACACTGAAGCTTTCTTT.

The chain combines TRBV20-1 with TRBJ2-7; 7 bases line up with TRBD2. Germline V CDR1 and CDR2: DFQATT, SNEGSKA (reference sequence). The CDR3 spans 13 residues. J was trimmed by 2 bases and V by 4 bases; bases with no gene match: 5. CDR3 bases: TGCAGTGCTAAGGCTAGCGGTACCTACGAGCAGTACTTC. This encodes CSAKASGTYEQYF.

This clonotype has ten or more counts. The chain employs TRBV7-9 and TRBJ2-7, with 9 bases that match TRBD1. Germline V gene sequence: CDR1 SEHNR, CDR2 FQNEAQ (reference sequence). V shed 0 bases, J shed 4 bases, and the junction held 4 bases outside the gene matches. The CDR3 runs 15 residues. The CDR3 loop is CASSLAGQGTYEQYF. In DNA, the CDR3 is TGTGCCAGCAGCTTAGCGGGACAGGGAACATACGAGCAGTACTTC.